The 19 T cell receptor beta chains below were found in one sample sequenced in a study of blood T cells in healthy people across ages. Sample-barcoded 5' priming and a J-beta primer mix drove a second PCR of roughly 7 to 11 cycles. TCRdb re-called the 5' RACE reads through MiXCR, storing one row per CDR3 protein. The table includes approximately 2,000,000 distinct CDR3 sequences, about two fifths detected once. Sequencing was done on a sample of blood. Receptors were obtained from a human donor in good health.

The CDR3 protein is CASSLSPVTGSGYTF. The CDR3 DNA reads TGTGCCAGCAGCTTATCCCCGGTTACAGGGTCTGGCTACACCTTC. V gene TRBV11-2 combines with J gene TRBJ1-2; D is perhaps TRBD1 (6 bases). CDR1 and CDR2 (germline): SGHAT, FQNNGV. This CDR3 has 15 residues. V lost 2 bases, J lost 7 bases, and 17 bases lay in between.

The J gene is TRBJ2-4, the V gene TRBV14, with 10 bases matching TRBD1. There are 17 residues in the CDR3. Trimming removed 1 base from V and 13 bases from J; junction bases left unmatched: 16. Germline V CDR1 and CDR2: SGHDN, FVKESK. In DNA, the CDR3 is TGTGCCAGCAGCCAAGTAACAGGGACAGGGGTGGCCAATGAGCAGTACTTC. Translated, it gives CASSQVTGTGVANEQYF.

This clonotype was picked up a small number of times. The rearrangement joins TRBV28 to TRBJ2-7; 10 bases are a match to TRBD1. V lost 7 bases, J lost 2 bases, and 8 bases stayed unmatched. Per germline, CDR1 MDHEN and CDR2 SYDVKM. The CDR3 has 15 residues. The CDR3 DNA follows: TGTGCCAGCATCTTGGGGGGACAGGGGACCTACGAGCAGTACTTC. Amino acid sequence: CASILGGQGTYEQYF.

J is TRBJ2-7 and V is TRBV4-2; possibly TRBD2 for D (6 bases). V was trimmed by 4 bases and J by 4 bases, leaving 17 bases between them. Germline loops: CDR1 LGHNA, CDR2 YNFKEQ. The CDR3 is 15 residues long. The DNA for the CDR3 is TGTGCCAGCAGCCCTGAGGGAGGTTTTCGGTACGAGCAGTACTTC. Amino acids: CASSPEGGFRYEQYF.

This clonotype was counted between two and nine times. This rearrangement joins TRBV20-1 to TRBJ2-7; 15 bases are a match to TRBD2. Germline assignment: CDR1 DFQATT and CDR2 SNEGSKA (reference sequence). J lost 11 bases, V lost 7 bases, and 9 bases had no gene match. The CDR3 extends over 13 amino acids. The CDR3 loop reads CSVPGLAGGLEYF. The DNA of the CDR3 is TGCAGTGTTCCGGGACTAGCGGGGGGTTTGGAGTACTTC.

This clonotype has a handful of counts. J is TRBJ1-2 and V is TRBV28; 9 nucleotides align to TRBD1. CDR3 length: 12 residues. From germline, CDR1 is MDHEN and CDR2 SYDVKM. J gave up 6 bases and V 10 bases, and 6 bases lay outside the gene matches. The CDR3, as DNA: TGTGCCACCCAGCGGACAGGGGATGGCTACACCTTC. The encoded protein is CATQRTGDGYTF.

The count of this clonotype is one. The rearrangement uses TRBV29-1 and TRBJ1-6, with D hard to call. From germline, CDR1 is SQVTM and CDR2 ANQGSEA. This CDR3 is built from 13 residues. Trimming took 3 bases from V and 9 from J, leaving 12 bases between them. The CDR3 loop reads CSVDEGSGSPLHF. CDR3 DNA sequence: TGCAGCGTTGACGAGGGTTCTGGTTCACCCCTCCACTTT.

As DNA, the CDR3 is TGCGCCAGCAGCTTTGGATTGGTGGACTATGGCTACACCTTC. It translates to CASSFGLVDYGYTF. The chain is built from TRBV5-1 and TRBJ1-2; D is ambiguous. This CDR3 spans 14 amino acids. CDR1 and CDR2 (germline): SGHRS, YFSETQ. V lost 2 bases and J 3 bases, leaving 11 bases between the germline ends. Full variable domain (rest looked up from reference TRBV5-1 and TRBJ1-2): KAGVTQTPRYLIKTRGQQVTLSCSPISGHRSVSWYQQTPGQGLQFLFEYFSETQRNKGNFPGRFSGRQFSNSRSEMNVSTLELGDSALYLCASSFGLVDYGYTFGSGTRLTVV.

This clonotype has only a few counts. This chain joins TRBV12-5 and TRBJ2-7; D possibly corresponds to TRBD2 (6 bases). The CDR3 spans 12 residues. The germline V and J ends were trimmed by 7 bases and 6 bases, with 13 bases remaining between them. Germline V gives CDR1 LGHNT, CDR2 FRNRAP. For the CDR3, the DNA is TGTGCTAGTGCCCTGGAGGGACTCGAGCAGTACTTC. This gives the protein CASALEGLEQYF.

On this clonotype: The junction does not match germline at one end; this may be a read error. J is TRBJ1-1 and V is TRBV6-5, with 8 bases lining up with TRBD1. CDR1 is MNHEY, CDR2 SVGAGI, per germline. The CDR3 totals 15 residues. The CDR3 coding sequence is TGTGCCAGCGGTTACTCGGGACAGGTACTTACTGAAGCTTTCTTT. Translating gives CASGYSGQVLTEAFF.

This clonotype came up many times. The junction departs from germline at one end; a sequencing error may be responsible. This chain uses TRBV5-4 with TRBJ2-1; the D gene is possibly TRBD2 (5 bases). The CDR3 has 14 residues. Germline-derived CDR1 and CDR2 are SGHNT and YYREEE (reference sequence). CDR3 in DNA: TGTGCCAGCACCTTGAAGTCTAGCACATATGAGCAGTTCTTC. It is translated as CASTLKSSTYEQFF.

This clonotype has a handful of counts. The rearrangement uses TRBV12-5 and TRBJ1-1; 8 positions agree with TRBD1. The trim removed 6 bases at V and 6 bases at J, leaving 9 bases unmatched. The CDR3 has 14 residues. Germline values: CDR1 LGHNT, CDR2 FRNRAP. The CDR3 reads CASGPQTGVPEAFF. DNA of the CDR3: TGTGCTAGTGGCCCCCAGACAGGGGTTCCTGAAGCTTTCTTT.

The V gene is TRBV12-3 or TRBV12-4, the J gene TRBJ2-5, with TRBD1 matching 7 bases. This CDR3 region has 16 residues. J was trimmed by 4 bases and V by 5 bases; bases with no gene match: 13. The CDR3 is CASSRGQARTGETQYF. The DNA of the CDR3 is TGTGCCAGCAGTCGTGGACAGGCTCGAACCGGAGAGACCCAGTACTTC.

The V gene is TRBV6-5, the J gene TRBJ2-7, with 8 nucleotides matching TRBD1. Looked up from germline, CDR1 is MNHEY and CDR2 is SVGAGI. This CDR3 has 15 amino acids. V lost 4 bases to trimming and J lost 3 bases; unmatched junction nucleotides: 8. The CDR3 is CASSSMSGTGYEQYF. Written as DNA, the CDR3 is TGTGCCAGCAGTTCGATGTCCGGGACAGGCTACGAGCAGTACTTC.

Here the CDR3 DNA reads TGCAGCGTTGAAGATCGACAGGGCGGAACTGAAGCTTTCTTT. It yields the protein CSVEDRQGGTEAFF. This chain links TRBV29-1 with TRBJ1-1, with 7 positions matching TRBD1. The CDR3 is 14 residues long. The V gene's germline CDR1 is SQVTM and CDR2 ANQGSEA. Trimming at V came to 0 bases and at J to 5 bases, leaving 6 bases not matched to a gene.

V usage is TRBV9 and J usage is TRBJ1-2; D gene ambiguous. Germline CDR1 is SGDLS and CDR2 is YYNGEE. The CDR3 extends over 13 amino acids. The V gene lost 0 bases and the J gene lost 3 bases, with 6 bases spanning the gap. The CDR3 region is CASSVATDYGYTF. The CDR3 DNA is TGTGCCAGCAGCGTAGCTACAGACTATGGCTACACCTTC.

The V gene is TRBV20-1, the J gene TRBJ2-7, with TRBD1 as a possible D gene (6 bases). V lost 4 bases and J lost 2, with 9 bases in between. Germline CDR1 and CDR2: DFQATT and SNEGSKA (reference sequence). This CDR3 contains 12 residues. The CDR3 DNA reads TGCAGTGCTACACAGGGAGCCTACGAGCAGTACTTC. Translated: CSATQGAYEQYF.

CDR3 amino acids: CASFGDRFYGYTF. In nucleotides, the CDR3 is TGTGCCAGTTTTGGGGACCGATTCTATGGCTACACCTTC. The chain employs TRBV18 and TRBJ1-2; possibly TRBD1 for D (5 bases). The length of the CDR3 is 13 residues. Germline loops: CDR1 KGHSH, CDR2 LQKENI. Trimming shortened V by 9 bases and J by 4 bases, and 15 bases separated the two germline ends.

This clonotype was observed a handful of times. The chain joins TRBV2 to TRBJ2-5; 11 bases are a match to TRBD2. V dropped 7 bases and J dropped 2; count of bases not matched to a gene: 15. This CDR3 comprises 18 residues. Germline CDR1 SNHLY, CDR2 FYNNEI. This CDR3 reads CASILTSGGMQKQETQYF. The DNA of the CDR3 is TGTGCCAGCATCCTAACTAGCGGGGGTATGCAAAAACAAGAGACCCAGTACTTC.